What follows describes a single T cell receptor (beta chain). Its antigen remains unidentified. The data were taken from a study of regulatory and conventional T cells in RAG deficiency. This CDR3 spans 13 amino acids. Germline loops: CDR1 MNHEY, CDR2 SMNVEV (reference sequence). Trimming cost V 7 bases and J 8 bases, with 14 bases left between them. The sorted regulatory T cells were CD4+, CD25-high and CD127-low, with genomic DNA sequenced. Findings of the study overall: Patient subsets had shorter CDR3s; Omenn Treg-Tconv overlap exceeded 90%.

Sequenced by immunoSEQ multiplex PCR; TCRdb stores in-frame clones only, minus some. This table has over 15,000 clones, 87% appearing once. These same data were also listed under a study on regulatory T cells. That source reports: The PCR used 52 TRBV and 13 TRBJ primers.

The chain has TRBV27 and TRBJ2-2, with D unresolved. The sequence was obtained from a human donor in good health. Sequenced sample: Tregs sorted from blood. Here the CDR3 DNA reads TGTGCCAGCATGTCCAGAGCCCTGGGGGAGCTGTTTTTT. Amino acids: CASMSRALGELFF.